A selection of T cell receptor beta chains follows, all from one sample in a study of regulatory T cells in long-lasting Graves disease. TCRdb analysed the multiplex PCR reads with MiXCR anew, one entry per CDR3 protein. Here the sample spans 400,000 to 500,000 distinct CDR3 sequences, 11% to 15% being singletons. These sequences were also reported in another study, on T cells in Graves' hyperthyroidism and ophthalmopathy.

The sample here was peripheral blood mononuclear cells (PBMCs), taken at new diagnosis, from a patient treated with antithyroid drugs. Every receptor here comes from a woman aged 50 to 60 with Graves disease. Each CDR3 is given with its conserved first and last residue. Each record gives: V gene, D gene, J gene, clone size, CDR3 DNA, CDR3 protein. A D gene is named only where the DNA matches it firmly. Expanded clones are given a class, and other clones once, few, many or no size at all.

TRBV27,NA,TRBJ2-1,NA,TGTGCCAGCAGTTGGAGCGTCTCCTACAATGAGCAGTTCTTC,CASSWSVSYNEQFF
TRBV24-1,TRBD1,TRBJ2-3,many,TGTGCCACCAGTGATCCCCTCAGGGGGCGCCCAGATACGCAGTATTTT,CATSDPLRGRPDTQYF
TRBV30,NA,TRBJ1-5,many,TGTGCCTGGAGTGTCGATGGGAATCAGCCCCAGCATTTT,CAWSVDGNQPQHF
TRBV20-1,NA,TRBJ1-1,many,TGCAGTGCTAGAGTTGCAGGGATTAGGGGCGACACTGAAGCTTTCTTT,CSARVAGIRGDTEAFF
TRBV29-1,TRBD2,TRBJ2-1,many,TGCAGCGTTGATCCCCAGCGGGGCTACAATGAGCAGTTCTTC,CSVDPQRGYNEQFF
TRBV7-3,NA,TRBJ2-3,NA,TGTGCCAGCTGCTTAGCGGATACGCAGTATTTT,CASCLADTQYF
TRBV28,TRBD1,TRBJ2-5,once,TGTGCCAGCAGTACGGGGACAGGGCACCAAGAGACCCAGTACTTC,CASSTGTGHQETQYF
TRBV7-9,NA,TRBJ2-2,many,TGTGCCAGCAGCCCACCCCAGGGTCCCGGGGAGCTGTTTTTT,CASSPPQGPGELFF
TRBV7-9,NA,TRBJ1-2,many,TGTGCCAGCAGCTTAGAACCCTTCTATGGCTACACCTTC,CASSLEPFYGYTF
TRBV4-1,TRBD2,TRBJ2-7,few,TGCGCCAGCAGCCAAACCGGGACTAGCGTTACCTACGAGCAGTACTTC,CASSQTGTSVTYEQYF
TRBV6-2/TRBV6-3,NA,TRBJ2-3,few,TGTGCCAGCAGTTCGGGCCCCACAGATACGCAGTATTTT,CASSSGPTDTQYF
TRBV7-2,NA,TRBJ1-3,few,TGTGCCAGCAGCCGTCGGACAGTGGGGAGGGACACCATATATTTT,CASSRRTVGRDTIYF
TRBV10-3,NA,TRBJ1-1,many,TGTGCCATCAGCGGACCCCAGACATCTTCTGAAGCTTTCTTT,CAISGPQTSSEAFF
TRBV19,NA,TRBJ2-1,NA,TGTGCCAGTACCTTGGGCGGAAACCACAATGAGCAGTTCTTC,CASTLGGNHNEQFF
TRBV28,TRBD2,TRBJ2-2,many,TGTGCCAGCAGTCCTAGCGGGAGGGAGAACACCGGGGAGCTGTTTTTT,CASSPSGRENTGELFF
TRBV7-9,TRBD2,TRBJ2-1,many,TGTGCCAGCAGCGCCGGACTAGCGGGAGAGAATGAGCAGTTCTTC,CASSAGLAGENEQFF
TRBV25-1,TRBD1,TRBJ2-1,few,TGTGCAAGTGGACAGGGGTTTCTTGAGCAGTTCTTC,CASGQGFLEQFF
TRBV2,TRBD1,TRBJ2-4,many,TGTGCCAGCAGTGGACAGGGAGCCAAAAACATTCAGTACTTC,CASSGQGAKNIQYF
TRBV28,NA,TRBJ2-1,many,TGTGCCAGCCGAGCAGGGGCCGGCAATGAGCAGTTCTTC,CASRAGAGNEQFF
TRBV27,TRBD1,TRBJ1-2,many,TGTGCCAGCAGTTCACGAACTGGACAGGGTGATGGCTACACCTTC,CASSSRTGQGDGYTF
TRBV28,NA,TRBJ1-3,many,TGTGCCAGCAGTTTCAGTCACTCTGGAAACACCATATATTTT,CASSFSHSGNTIYF
TRBV5-4,TRBD1,TRBJ2-7,NA,TGTGCCAGCAGCGCCGGGACAGGGGATTTCTACGAGCAGTACTTC,CASSAGTGDFYEQYF
TRBV9,TRBD2,TRBJ2-3,few,TGTGCCAGCAGCATGGGACTAGCGGGGGACACAGATACGCAGTATTTT,CASSMGLAGDTDTQYF
TRBV20-1,TRBD2,TRBJ2-7,NA,TGCAGCCCTAGCGGGAGAACCTACGAGCAGTACTTC,CSPSGRTYEQYF
TRBV29-1,NA,TRBJ2-2,NA,TGCAGCGTGGGGGAATGGGCAACCGACACCGGGGAGCTGTTTTTT,CSVGEWATDTGELFF
TRBV27,NA,TRBJ1-5,NA,TGTGCCAGCAGCTTCGCTACAGGGTCAGGGCAGCCCCAGCATTTT,CASSFATGSGQPQHF
TRBV28,NA,TRBJ2-6,many,TGTGCCAGCAGTTTATTTTCTGGGGCCAACGTCCTGACTTTC,CASSLFSGANVLTF
TRBV28,NA,TRBJ2-7,many,TGTGCCAGCAGTCTTGAGAGTCCCTCCTACGAGCAGTACTTC,CASSLESPSYEQYF
TRBV29-1,TRBD1,TRBJ2-1,many,TGCAGCGTTGGGACAGGGGAATTGGGCAATGAGCAGTTCTTC,CSVGTGELGNEQFF
TRBV6-1,TRBD1,TRBJ1-1,many,TGTGCCAGCAGCCCGTCCGGGACAGGGAGGCACACTGAAGCTTTCTTT,CASSPSGTGRHTEAFF
TRBV2,TRBD2,TRBJ2-1,many,TGTGCCAGCAGTGGGACTAGCGGGAACGATGAGCAGTTCTTC,CASSGTSGNDEQFF
TRBV4-1,NA,TRBJ2-7,NA,TGCGCCAGCAGCCCCGGCCTTAGCGGCTACGAGCAGTACTTC,CASSPGLSGYEQYF
TRBV28,TRBD1,TRBJ2-1,many,TGTGCCAGCAGGTCCGGGACAGGGGGTCAGTATGAGCAGTTCTTC,CASRSGTGGQYEQFF
TRBV28,TRBD2,TRBJ2-3,many,TGTGCCAGCAGTCCGTCCGGTCTAGCGGGAGGGCCAGATACGCAGTATTTT,CASSPSGLAGGPDTQYF
TRBV24-1,NA,TRBJ2-3,many,TGTGCCACCAGTGACCCTCGACAGACCAGCACAGATACGCAGTATTTT,CATSDPRQTSTDTQYF
TRBV29-1,NA,TRBJ2-1,NA,TGCAGCGTCGACCTAGCCGCTGGGCAGTTCTTC,CSVDLAAGQFF
TRBV7-9,NA,TRBJ1-5,NA,TGTGCCAGCAGCTTAGCGGGGGACGGCAATCAGCCCCAGCATTTT,CASSLAGDGNQPQHF
TRBV7-2,TRBD2,TRBJ2-4,NA,TGTGCCAGCAGCTTAAGACTAGCGGGAGAGGGCTTAGACATTCAGTACTTC,CASSLRLAGEGLDIQYF
TRBV5-4,TRBD2,TRBJ2-3,NA,TGTGCCAGCAACCTCGGACTAGCGGGAGCAGATACGCAGTATTTT,CASNLGLAGADTQYF
TRBV3-1,TRBD1,TRBJ2-1,many,TGTGCCAGCAGCCACCGTGGACAGGGATCCTACAATGAGCAGTTCTTC,CASSHRGQGSYNEQFF
TRBV2,NA,TRBJ2-5,many,TGTGCCAGCAGCGACTCAGGGGAGGGGAATTACCAAGAGACCCAGTACTTC,CASSDSGEGNYQETQYF
TRBV6-5,NA,TRBJ2-2,few,TGTGCCAGCAGTTCGGACCCCTTCGGCACCGGGGAGCTGTTTTTT,CASSSDPFGTGELFF
TRBV11-2,NA,TRBJ2-1,many,TGTGCCAGCAGCCCCCGGTTCGACGGTTCCGAGCAGTTCTTC,CASSPRFDGSEQFF
TRBV20-1,TRBD1,TRBJ2-1,NA,TGCAGTGCCGCCGGGACAGGCTCCTACAATGAGCAGTTCTTC,CSAAGTGSYNEQFF
TRBV6-1,NA,TRBJ1-5,NA,TGTGCCAGCAGGCGGGACACTAGCAATCAGCCCCAGCATTTT,CASRRDTSNQPQHF
TRBV14,NA,TRBJ2-1,NA,TGTGCCAGCAGCCTCAGACTAGATTGGCAGTTCTTC,CASSLRLDWQFF
TRBV7-9,NA,TRBJ2-5,many,TGTGCCAGCAGCCAACAAAGGCAAGAAGAGACCCAGTACTTC,CASSQQRQEETQYF
TRBV28,NA,TRBJ2-1,many,TGTGCCAGCAGTTTAATGGGGGCCAAGTTCTTC,CASSLMGAKFF
TRBV7-7,TRBD1,TRBJ2-5,many,TGTGCCAGCAGCTCTAGACAGGGAATCTATGAGACCCAGTACTTC,CASSSRQGIYETQYF
TRBV5-1,NA,TRBJ2-7,many,TGCGCCAGCAGCTTGGGACAAGAGGTAAACGAGCAGTACTTC,CASSLGQEVNEQYF
TRBV28,NA,TRBJ2-6,NA,TGTGCCAGTGGGTATCACCACTCTGGGGCCAACGTCCTGACTTTC,CASGYHHSGANVLTF